What follows are 2 T cell receptor beta chains derived from one specimen sequenced in a study of tumor and adjacent non-tumor tissue in lung cancer. A modified ARM-PCR protocol with three rounds of nested PCR amplified TCRbeta. TCRdb reprocessed the multiplex PCR reads via MiXCR and lists one record per CDR3 protein. The table has 43,000 or so distinct CDR3 sequences, roughly 60% seen once; the top ten hold 35% to 50%. RNA was extracted from bulk tissue without any cell sorting. The normal lung tissue was taken more than 3 cm from the tumor edge. What was sequenced was distant non-tumor lung tissue. The source of these receptors is a man aged 45 to 65 with non-small cell lung cancer.

This clonotype has at least ten counts. V gene TRBV6-6 combines with J gene TRBJ1-1; D might be TRBD1 (5 bases). The V end lost 2 bases, the J end lost 4 bases, and 11 bases lay between the germline ends. This CDR3 comprises 14 residues. From germline, CDR1 is MNHNY and CDR2 SVGAGI (reference sequence). The CDR3 DNA is TGTGCCAGCAGTTACGACAGAGGGCGCACTGAAGCTTTCTTT. This gives the protein CASSYDRGRTEAFF.

V is TRBV5-1 and J is TRBJ1-1; D is possibly TRBD1 (6 bases). V was trimmed by 6 bases and J by 2 bases, leaving 20 bases between them. This CDR3 spans 16 amino acids. CDR1 and CDR2 from the germline V gene are SGHRS and YFSETQ. CDR3 sequence: CASTGFLLGTNTEAFF. The DNA for the CDR3 is TGCGCCAGCACTGGATTTCTTCTAGGGACAAACACTGAAGCTTTCTTT.